A single sample gave rise to the 21 T cell receptor beta chains below, sequenced in a study of T cell responses to AZD1222 COVID-19 vaccine (dated by TCRdb to the early 2020s). The library came from the immunoSEQ multiplex PCR assay. This immuneACCESS table, as held by TCRdb, lists in-frame sequences with V and J called but not all clones. Of the missing ones, under half trace to an unresolved V gene in checked studies; the others have no known cause. This sample is represented by about 96,000 clones; roughly 89% of them were singletons. 5.2% of the sample lies in the top ten. The time point label for this specimen denotes: baseline before first vaccination. The treatment or condition label, read with the paper, signifies: meningococcal conjugate vaccine given as trial control. This sample comprised peripheral blood, obtained on day 0 of MenACWY control vaccination. The receptor set was obtained from an adult in good health.

The chain recombines TRBV6-5 with TRBJ2-5; D not certain. The V end was cut by 0 bases, the J end by 1 base, with 6 bases between. Germline loops: CDR1 MNHEY, CDR2 SVGAGI. This CDR3 is 14 amino acids long. The CDR3 sequence: CASSYSIPQETQYF. The DNA for the CDR3 is TGTGCCAGCAGTTACTCGATACCCCAAGAGACCCAGTACTTC.

The chain employs TRBV5-1 and TRBJ1-3, with D unresolved. V lost 0 bases and J 0 bases, leaving 10 bases between the germline ends. CDR1 and CDR2 from the germline V gene are SGHRS and YFSETQ. The CDR3 contains 16 residues. CDR3 nucleotide sequence: TGCGCCAGCAGCTTGGGCCAGCCCCTCTCTGGAAACACCATATATTTT. It specifies CASSLGQPLSGNTIYF.

V gene TRBV6-5 combines with J gene TRBJ1-6; D ambiguous. The germline V gene has CDR1 MNHEY and CDR2 SVGAGI. This CDR3 contains 13 residues. V dropped 4 bases and J dropped 7 bases, with 8 bases sitting between them. CDR3 coding DNA: TGTGCCAGCAGTTTGGACCAAAATTCACCCCTCCACTTT. As protein: CASSLDQNSPLHF.

The chain couples TRBV5-4 to TRBJ2-5, with 9 bases that match TRBD1. Trimming at V came to 3 bases and at J to 5 bases, leaving 5 bases not matched to a gene. This CDR3 has 14 amino acids. Germline V CDR1 and CDR2: SGHNT, YYREEE (reference sequence). Written as DNA, the CDR3 is TGTGCCAGCAGCTCACAGGGGGCTGAGGAGACCCAGTACTTC. It yields the protein CASSSQGAEETQYF.

CDR3 sequence: CAMDLTGDRREQYF. DNA of the CDR3: TGTGCCATGGACTTGACAGGAGACAGGCGCGAGCAGTACTTC. The rearrangement links TRBV24-1 to TRBJ2-7, with D perhaps TRBD1 (6 bases). The CDR3 has 14 amino acids. Trimming stripped 11 bases from V and 6 bases from J, with 22 bases between. Germline V gene sequence: CDR1 KGHDR, CDR2 SFDVKD.

The rearrangement uses TRBV24-1 and TRBJ2-2; a weak D match, TRBD1 (6 bases). V shed 1 base and J shed 5 bases, with 10 bases lying between them. Per the germline V gene, CDR1 is KGHDR and CDR2 is SFDVKD. There are 15 residues in the CDR3. CDR3 DNA sequence: TGTGCCACCAGTGATTTAGGCAGGGGAACCGGGGAGCTGTTTTTT. Residues: CATSDLGRGTGELFF.

This chain joins TRBV6-1 and TRBJ1-3, with TRBD1 as a possible D gene (5 bases). The V gene lost 3 bases and the J gene lost 9 bases, with 18 bases spanning the gap. This CDR3 contains 15 residues. Germline V CDR1 and CDR2: MNHNS, SASEGT. This chain's CDR3 is CASSEGGNARGTIYF. For the CDR3, the DNA is TGTGCCAGCAGTGAGGGGGGGAACGCCCGGGGCACCATATATTTT.

On this clone itself: At one end the junction does not follow the germline gene, possibly because of a read error. The chain joins TRBV28 to TRBJ2-2; D unclear. Germline CDR1 reads MDHEN; CDR2 reads SYDVKM. The CDR3 is 13 residues long. Written as DNA, the CDR3 is TGTGCCAGCACTTTAGGGAACACCGGGGAGCTGTTTTTT. This codes for CASTLGNTGELFF.

This chain links TRBV2 with TRBJ2-3, with a tentative D call TRBD1 (6 bases). The germline V gene has CDR1 SNHLY and CDR2 FYNNEI. This CDR3 has 17 residues. Trimming cost V 6 bases and J 0 bases, with 19 bases left between them. CDR3 DNA sequence: TGTGCCAGCAGGGATGCCATGGACAGTACTAGCACAGATACGCAGTATTTT. As protein: CASRDAMDSTSTDTQYF.

V is TRBV5-1 and J is TRBJ1-6, with D possibly TRBD1 on 5 matching bases. Trimming removed 5 bases from V and 8 bases from J, with 20 bases in between. The CDR3 has 16 amino acids. In germline, CDR1 is SGHRS, CDR2 YFSETQ. The CDR3 is CASRRVGQGGDSPLHF. The CDR3 DNA is TGCGCCAGCAGGCGGGTAGGCCAGGGCGGAGATTCACCCCTCCACTTT.

The sample holds one count of this clone. This CDR3 reads CSLLGTSGEVDTQYF. Here the CDR3 DNA reads TGCAGCCTCTTGGGGACTAGCGGGGAGGTAGATACGCAGTATTTT. The V gene is TRBV29-1, the J gene TRBJ2-3; 13 bases line up with TRBD2. Germline V CDR1 and CDR2: SQVTM, ANQGSEA. The CDR3 extends over 15 amino acids. The V segment lost 8 bases and the J segment 5 bases; nucleotides outside the gene matches: 10.

The chain links TRBV11-2 to TRBJ2-7, with 9 bases matching TRBD2. This CDR3 region has 15 residues. The V and J ends lost 5 bases and 4 bases, in that order; junction bases with no gene match: 9. In germline, CDR1 is SGHAT, CDR2 FQNNGV. The CDR3 here is CASSAYGTSSYEQYF. In DNA form, the CDR3 reads TGTGCCAGCAGCGCTTACGGGACTAGCTCATACGAGCAGTACTTC.

The gene calls are TRBV9 and TRBJ2-2; TRBD2 aligns across 7 bases. CDR1 and CDR2 (germline): SGDLS, YYNGEE. Trimming removed 3 bases from V and 5 bases from J; junction bases left unmatched: 13. The length of the CDR3 is 17 residues. The chain's CDR3 is CASSGRIGRSGTGELFF. CDR3 nucleotides: TGTGCCAGCAGCGGAAGGATCGGGAGGAGTGGGACCGGGGAGCTGTTTTTT.

V and J are TRBV6-2 or TRBV6-3 and TRBJ2-3; 9 nucleotides line up with TRBD2. The V gene's germline CDR1 is MNHEY and CDR2 SVGEGT. The CDR3 consists of 15 residues. V was pared by 5 bases and J by 3 bases, with 6 bases of the junction left unmatched. CDR3 residues: CASSLERGETDTQYF. The CDR3 nucleotides read TGTGCCAGCAGTCTCGAGCGGGGGGAAACAGATACGCAGTATTTT.

This chain links TRBV6-5 with TRBJ1-2; perhaps TRBD1 as D (5 bases). The V gene lost 6 bases and the J gene lost 8 bases, with 16 bases spanning the gap. The CDR3 consists of 13 residues. Germline V CDR1 and CDR2: MNHEY, SVGAGI. DNA of the CDR3: TGTGCCAGCAGGGTAGACCCAAGGGGCGGCTACACCTTC. It is translated as CASRVDPRGGYTF.

As DNA, the CDR3 is TGCGCCAGCAGCTTGGGCGCAACATCCACTGAAGCTTTCTTT. Translation: CASSLGATSTEAFF. The V call is TRBV5-1, the J call TRBJ1-1; D is undetermined. Trimming removed 0 bases at V and 4 bases at J, with 10 bases between. There are 14 residues in the CDR3. Germline CDR1 SGHRS, CDR2 YFSETQ.

The rearrangement joins TRBV10-2 to TRBJ2-1; D is undetermined. The CDR3 consists of 13 residues. V lost 6 bases and J lost 8, with 14 bases in between. CDR1 and CDR2 from the germline V gene are WSHSY and SAAADI. CDR3 region: CASRDPPIDEQFF. CDR3 in DNA: TGCGCCAGCAGGGACCCACCCATCGATGAGCAGTTCTTC.

This rearrangement joins TRBV11-2 to TRBJ1-6; the D is unclear. V lost 5 bases and J lost 5, with 7 bases in between. CDR1 and CDR2 from the germline V gene are SGHAT and FQNNGV. The CDR3 has 13 residues. The CDR3 coding sequence is TGTGCCAGCAGCAGGGAAAATAATTCACCCCTCCACTTT. This encodes CASSRENNSPLHF.

This sequence joins TRBV6-5 and TRBJ1-6, with 8 bases identical to TRBD1. Germline values: CDR1 MNHEY, CDR2 SVGAGI. V shed 4 bases and J 9 bases; nucleotides not matched to a gene: 8. The CDR3 is 15 amino acids. This CDR3 reads CASSSGQVNSSPLHF. The CDR3 coding sequence is TGTGCCAGCAGTTCGGGACAGGTCAATAGTTCACCCCTCCACTTT.

This clone was seen a few times. The J gene is TRBJ2-5, the V gene TRBV3-1 (or the pseudogene TRBV3-2), with no clear D. Germline loops: CDR1 LGHDT, CDR2 YNNKEL (reference sequence). The CDR3 is made up of 14 amino acids. With 1 base removed from V and 5 bases from J, the gap between germline ends came to 11 bases. The CDR3 loop is CASSQGTAGETQYF. The CDR3 bases are TGTGCCAGCAGCCAAGGGACCGCCGGGGAGACCCAGTACTTC.

The chain has TRBV11-2 and TRBJ1-2, with D possibly matching TRBD1 (6 bases). Germline CDR1 is SGHAT and CDR2 is FQNNGV. The CDR3 is 14 residues long. V gave up 5 bases and J gave up 5 bases, with 15 bases separating them. This CDR3 is CASSTDRSGYGYTF. For the CDR3, the DNA is TGTGCCAGCAGCACCGACAGGTCAGGATATGGCTACACCTTC.